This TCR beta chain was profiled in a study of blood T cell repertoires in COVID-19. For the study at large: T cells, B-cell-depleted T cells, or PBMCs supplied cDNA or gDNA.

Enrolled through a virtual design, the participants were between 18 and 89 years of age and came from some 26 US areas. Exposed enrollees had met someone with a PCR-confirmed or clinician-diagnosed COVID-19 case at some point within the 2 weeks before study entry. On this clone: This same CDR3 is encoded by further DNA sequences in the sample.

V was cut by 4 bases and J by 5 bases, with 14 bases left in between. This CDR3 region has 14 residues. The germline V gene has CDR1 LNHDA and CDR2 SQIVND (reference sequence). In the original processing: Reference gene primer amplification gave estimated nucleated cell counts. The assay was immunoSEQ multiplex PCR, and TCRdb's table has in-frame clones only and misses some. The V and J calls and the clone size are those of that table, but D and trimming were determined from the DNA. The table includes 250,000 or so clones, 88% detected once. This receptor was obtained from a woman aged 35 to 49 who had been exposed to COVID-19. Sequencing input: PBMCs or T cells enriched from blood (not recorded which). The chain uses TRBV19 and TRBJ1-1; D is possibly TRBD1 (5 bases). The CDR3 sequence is CASSRGGEETEAFF. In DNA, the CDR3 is TGTGCCAGTAGTAGGGGAGGGGAAGAAACTGAAGCTTTCTTT.